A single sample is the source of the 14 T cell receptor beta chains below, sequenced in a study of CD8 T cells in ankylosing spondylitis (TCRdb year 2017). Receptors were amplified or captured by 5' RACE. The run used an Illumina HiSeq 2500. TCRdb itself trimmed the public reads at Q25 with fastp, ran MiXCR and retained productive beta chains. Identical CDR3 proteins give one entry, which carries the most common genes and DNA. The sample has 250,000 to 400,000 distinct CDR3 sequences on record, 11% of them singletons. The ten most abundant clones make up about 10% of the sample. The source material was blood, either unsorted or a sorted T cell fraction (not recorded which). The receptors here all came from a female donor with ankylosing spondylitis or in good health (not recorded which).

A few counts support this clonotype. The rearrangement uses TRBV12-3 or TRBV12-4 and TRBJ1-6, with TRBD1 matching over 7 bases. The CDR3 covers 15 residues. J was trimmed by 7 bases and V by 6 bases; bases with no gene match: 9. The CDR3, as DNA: TGTGCCAGCAGACCGGCGGGACAGAAGAATTCACCCCTCCACTTT. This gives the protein CASRPAGQKNSPLHF.

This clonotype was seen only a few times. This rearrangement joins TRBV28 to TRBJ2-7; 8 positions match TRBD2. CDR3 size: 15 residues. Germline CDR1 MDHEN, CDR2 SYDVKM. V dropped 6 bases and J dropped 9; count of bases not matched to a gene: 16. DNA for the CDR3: TGTGCCAGCAGGCCTGAAGGTAGCGGGGTTTTAGGGCAGTACTTC. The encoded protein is CASRPEGSGVLGQYF. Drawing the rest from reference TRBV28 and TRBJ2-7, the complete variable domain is DVKVTQSSRYLVKRTGEKVFLECVQDMDHENMFWYRQDPGLGLRLIYFSYDVKMKEKGDIPEGYSVSREKKERFSLILESASTNQTSMYLCASRPEGSGVLGQYFGPGTRLTVT.

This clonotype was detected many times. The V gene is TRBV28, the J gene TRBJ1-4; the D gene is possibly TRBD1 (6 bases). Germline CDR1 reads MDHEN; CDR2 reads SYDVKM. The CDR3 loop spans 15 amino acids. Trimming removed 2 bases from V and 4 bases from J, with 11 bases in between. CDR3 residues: CASSLGQTINEKLFF. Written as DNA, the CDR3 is TGTGCCAGCAGTTTAGGACAGACTATTAATGAAAAACTGTTTTTT.

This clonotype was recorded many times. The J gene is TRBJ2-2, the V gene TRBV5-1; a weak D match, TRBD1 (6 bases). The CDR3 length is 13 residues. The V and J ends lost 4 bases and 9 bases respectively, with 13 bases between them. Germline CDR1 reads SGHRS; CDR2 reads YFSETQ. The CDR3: CASSQGHSWELFF. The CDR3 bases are TGCGCCAGCAGCCAGGGACATTCTTGGGAGCTGTTTTTT.

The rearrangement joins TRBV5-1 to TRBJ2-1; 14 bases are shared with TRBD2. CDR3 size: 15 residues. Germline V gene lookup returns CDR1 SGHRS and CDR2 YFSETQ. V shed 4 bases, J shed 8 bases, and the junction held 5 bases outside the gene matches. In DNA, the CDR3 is TGCGCCAGCAGCATGACTAGCGGGGGGGCGCATGAGCAGTTCTTC. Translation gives CASSMTSGGAHEQFF.

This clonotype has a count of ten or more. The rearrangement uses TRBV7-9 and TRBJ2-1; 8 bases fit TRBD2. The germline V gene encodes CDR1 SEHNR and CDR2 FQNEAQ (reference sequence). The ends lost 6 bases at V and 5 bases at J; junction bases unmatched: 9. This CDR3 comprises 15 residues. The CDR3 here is CASSFGGAGDNEQFF. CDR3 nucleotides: TGTGCCAGCAGTTTCGGGGGAGCGGGAGACAATGAGCAGTTCTTC.

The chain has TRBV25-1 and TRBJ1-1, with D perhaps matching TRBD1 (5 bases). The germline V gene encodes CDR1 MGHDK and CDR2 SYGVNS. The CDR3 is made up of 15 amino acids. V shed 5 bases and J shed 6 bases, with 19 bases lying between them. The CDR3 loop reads CASSYGAGGFAEAFF. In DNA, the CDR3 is TGTGCCAGCAGTTATGGGGCGGGTGGGTTCGCTGAAGCTTTCTTT.

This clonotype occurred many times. The CDR3 spells CASSLTPGKLNQPQHF. Written as DNA, the CDR3 is TGTGCCAGCAGCTTAACCCCCGGGAAGCTCAATCAGCCCCAGCATTTT. This chain uses TRBV7-2 with TRBJ1-5; D is unresolved. The V end was cut by 2 bases, the J end by 3 bases, with 14 bases between. Germline V CDR1 and CDR2: SGHTA, FQGNSA. The CDR3 has 16 residues.

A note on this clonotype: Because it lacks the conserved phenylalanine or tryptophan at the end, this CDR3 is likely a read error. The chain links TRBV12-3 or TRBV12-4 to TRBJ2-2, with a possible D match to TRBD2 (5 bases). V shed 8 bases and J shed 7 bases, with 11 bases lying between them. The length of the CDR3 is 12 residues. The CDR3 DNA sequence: TGTGCCAGCCGGTTAGCGAGCGGGGAGCTGTTTCTT. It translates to CASRLASGELFL.

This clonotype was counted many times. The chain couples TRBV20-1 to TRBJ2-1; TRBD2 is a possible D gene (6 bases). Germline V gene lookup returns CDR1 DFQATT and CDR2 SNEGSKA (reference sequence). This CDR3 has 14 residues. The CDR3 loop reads CSPPGTLKYNEQFF. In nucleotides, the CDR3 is TGCAGCCCTCCCGGGACTCTCAAGTACAATGAGCAGTTCTTC.

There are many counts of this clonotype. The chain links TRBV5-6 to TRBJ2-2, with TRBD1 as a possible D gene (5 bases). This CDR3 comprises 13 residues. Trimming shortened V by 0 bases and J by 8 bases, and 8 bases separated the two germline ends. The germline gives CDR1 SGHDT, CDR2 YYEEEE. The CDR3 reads CASSLGTSGELFF. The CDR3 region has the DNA TGTGCCAGCAGCTTGGGGACATCTGGGGAGCTGTTTTTT. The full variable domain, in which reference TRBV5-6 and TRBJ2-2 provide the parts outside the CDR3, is DAGVTQSPTHLIKTRGQQVTLRCSPKSGHDTVSWYQQALGQGPQFIFQYYEEEERQRGNFPDRFSGHQFPNYSSELNVNALLLGDSALYLCASSLGTSGELFFGEGSRLTVL.

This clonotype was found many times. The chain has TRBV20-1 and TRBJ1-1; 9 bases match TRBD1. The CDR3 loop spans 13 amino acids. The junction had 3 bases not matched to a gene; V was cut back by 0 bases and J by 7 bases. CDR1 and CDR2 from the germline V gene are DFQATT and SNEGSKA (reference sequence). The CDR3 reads CSARDRTGVEAFF. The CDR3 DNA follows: TGCAGTGCTAGAGATAGGACAGGGGTTGAAGCTTTCTTT.

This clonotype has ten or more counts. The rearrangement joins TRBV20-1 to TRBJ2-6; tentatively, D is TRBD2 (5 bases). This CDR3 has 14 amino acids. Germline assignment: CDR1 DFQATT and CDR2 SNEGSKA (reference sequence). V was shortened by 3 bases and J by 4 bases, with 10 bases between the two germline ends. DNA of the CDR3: TGCAGTGCTAGGGTAGGGAGAGGGGCCAACGTCCTGACTTTC. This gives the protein CSARVGRGANVLTF.

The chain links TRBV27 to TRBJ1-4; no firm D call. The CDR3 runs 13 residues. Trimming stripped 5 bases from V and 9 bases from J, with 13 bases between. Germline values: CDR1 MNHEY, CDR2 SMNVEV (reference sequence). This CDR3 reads CASSPTRNQKLFF. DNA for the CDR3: TGTGCCAGCAGTCCCACACGCAATCAAAAACTGTTTTTT. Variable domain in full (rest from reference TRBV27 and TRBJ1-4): EAQVTQNPRYLITVTGKKLTVTCSQNMNHEYMSWYRQDPGLGLRQIYYSMNVEVTDKGDVPEGYKVSRKEKRNFPLILESPSPNQTSLYFCASSPTRNQKLFFGSGTQLSVL.